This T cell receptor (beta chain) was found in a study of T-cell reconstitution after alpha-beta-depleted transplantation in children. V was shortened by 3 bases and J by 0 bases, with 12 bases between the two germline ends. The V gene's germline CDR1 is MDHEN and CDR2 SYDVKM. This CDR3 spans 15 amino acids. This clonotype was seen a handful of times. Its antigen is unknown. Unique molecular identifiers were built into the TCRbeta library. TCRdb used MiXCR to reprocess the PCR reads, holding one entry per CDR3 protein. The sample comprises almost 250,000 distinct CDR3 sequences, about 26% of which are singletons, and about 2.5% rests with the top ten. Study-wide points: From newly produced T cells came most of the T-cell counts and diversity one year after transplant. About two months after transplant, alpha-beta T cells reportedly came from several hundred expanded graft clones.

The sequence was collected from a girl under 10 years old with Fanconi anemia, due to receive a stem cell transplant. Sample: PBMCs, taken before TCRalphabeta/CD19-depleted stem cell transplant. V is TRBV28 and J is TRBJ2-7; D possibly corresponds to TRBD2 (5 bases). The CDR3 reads CASSFASLGSYEQYF. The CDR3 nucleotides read TGTGCCAGCAGTTTTGCTAGCTTGGGCTCCTACGAGCAGTACTTC.